The TCR beta chain described here comes from a study of OX40 agonist ivuxolimab in advanced cancers. Study context: Checkpoint inhibitors had been given previously to roughly 36% of patients. Of the patients, three showed partial responses, one with hepatocellular carcinoma and two with cutaneous melanoma.

V dropped 4 bases and J dropped 7 bases, with 25 bases sitting between them. Per the germline V gene, CDR1 is SGHTA and CDR2 is FQGNSA. The CDR3 is made up of 18 amino acids. This clone has a single count. Profiled with immunoSEQ multiplex PCR; TCRdb holds only in-frame clones, not every one. Altogether over 100,000 clones are present, approximately 90% being singletons, with the ten largest covering approximately 0.51%. The TCR originated in an adult with an advanced solid tumor such as melanoma, head and neck, liver or kidney cancer. This chain uses TRBV7-2 with TRBJ1-4, with D perhaps TRBD1 (6 bases). The starting material was CD4+ or CD8+ T cells sorted from blood, obtained in a trial of the OX40 agonist ivuxolimab. Here the CDR3 reads CASSSPGGRALGSEKLFF. In DNA form, the CDR3 reads TGTGCCAGCAGCTCTCCCGGGGGGCGCGCGCTAGGGAGTGAAAAACTGTTTTTT.